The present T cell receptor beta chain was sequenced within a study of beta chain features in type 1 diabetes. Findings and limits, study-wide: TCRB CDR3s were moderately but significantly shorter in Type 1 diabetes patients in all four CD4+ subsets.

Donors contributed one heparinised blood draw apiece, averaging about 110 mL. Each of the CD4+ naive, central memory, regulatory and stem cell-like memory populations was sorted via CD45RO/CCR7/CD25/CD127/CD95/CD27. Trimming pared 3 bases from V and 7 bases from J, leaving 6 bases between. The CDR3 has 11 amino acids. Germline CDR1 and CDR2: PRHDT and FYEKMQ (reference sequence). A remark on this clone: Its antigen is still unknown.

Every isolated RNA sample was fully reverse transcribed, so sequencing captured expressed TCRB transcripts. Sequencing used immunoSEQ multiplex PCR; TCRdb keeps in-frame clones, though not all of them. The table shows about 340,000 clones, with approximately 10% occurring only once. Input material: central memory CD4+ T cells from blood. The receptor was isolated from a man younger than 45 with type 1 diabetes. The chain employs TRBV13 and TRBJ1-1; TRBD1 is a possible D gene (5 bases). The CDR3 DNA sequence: TGTGCCAGCAGCTTTGGGGGTGAAGCTTTCTTT. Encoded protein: CASSFGGEAFF. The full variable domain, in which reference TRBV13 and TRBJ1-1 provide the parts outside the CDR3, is AAGVIQSPRHLIKEKRETATLKCYPIPRHDTVYWYQQGPGQDPQFLISFYEKMQSDKGSIPDRFSAQQFSDYHSELNMSSLELGDSALYFCASSFGGEAFFGQGTRLTVV.